The 32 T cell receptor beta chains in this list originate from one sample, sequenced in a study of blood T cell repertoires in COVID-19. Produced via immunoSEQ multiplex PCR; TCRdb's table is partial and in-frame only. The profile shows about 230,000 clones, approximately 80% of them singletons. What was sequenced was peripheral blood. The source is a man aged 35 to 55 with acute or convalescent COVID-19.

The J gene is TRBJ2-5, the V gene TRBV5-1; maybe TRBD2 (5 bases). The germline CDR1 and CDR2 sequences are SGHRS and YFSETQ. This CDR3 contains 15 residues. V lost 5 bases and J 0 bases, leaving 14 bases between the germline ends. The CDR3 sequence is CASRTSGEYQETQYF. CDR3 sequence (DNA): TGCGCCAGCAGGACCAGCGGAGAGTACCAAGAGACCCAGTACTTC.

This rearrangement joins TRBV4-2 to TRBJ1-2; a weak D match, TRBD1 (5 bases). V lost 4 bases and J lost 1, with 10 bases in between. This CDR3 has 14 residues. Germline V gives CDR1 LGHNA, CDR2 YNFKEQ. CDR3 bases: TGTGCCAGCAGCCCCCAGGGAGGTAACTATGGCTACACCTTC. Protein: CASSPQGGNYGYTF.

The chain combines TRBV11-3 with TRBJ2-7, with D perhaps matching TRBD2 (5 bases). The V gene's germline CDR1 is SGHNT and CDR2 YENEEA. This CDR3 spans 14 amino acids. With 3 bases removed from V and 0 bases from J, the gap between germline ends came to 9 bases. This CDR3 reads CASSFEGNSYEQYF. The CDR3 DNA reads as TGTGCCAGCAGCTTCGAGGGCAACTCCTACGAGCAGTACTTC.

The genes are TRBV6-1 and TRBJ2-1; D remains ambiguous. Germline CDR1 and CDR2: MNHNS and SASEGT. Trimming removed 1 base from V and 9 bases from J, with 10 bases in between. This CDR3 has 13 amino acids. CDR3 in amino acids: CASSEEIGGEQFF. CDR3 coding DNA: TGTGCCAGCAGTGAAGAGATTGGCGGTGAGCAGTTCTTC.

This clone was seen a single time. The V and J genes are TRBV5-1 and TRBJ2-1; maybe TRBD2 (7 bases). The length of the CDR3 is 13 residues. Trimming took 4 bases from V and 14 from J, leaving 19 bases between them. Germline CDR1 reads SGHRS; CDR2 reads YFSETQ. For the CDR3, the DNA is TGCGCCAGCAGCCCCTTTAGGGGGGGTCAGGAGTTCTTC. Translation gives CASSPFRGGQEFF.

This clone was observed once. The chain recombines TRBV9 with TRBJ1-6, with a tentative D call TRBD1 (6 bases). The CDR3 has 14 amino acids. Trimming removed 4 bases at V and 10 bases at J, with 15 bases between. The germline CDR1 and CDR2 sequences are SGDLS and YYNGEE. The CDR3 spells CASSPRGGQSPLHF. The CDR3 nucleotides read TGTGCCAGCAGCCCCCGGGGGGGGCAGTCACCCCTCCACTTT.

The chain uses TRBV10-1 and TRBJ1-3; D ambiguous. V lost 6 bases and J 0 bases, leaving 9 bases between the germline ends. Looked up from germline, CDR1 is WNHNN and CDR2 is SYGVQD (reference sequence). CDR3 length: 14 residues. This chain's CDR3 is CASSAGNSGNTIYF. CDR3 nucleotide sequence: TGCGCCAGCAGCGCGGGGAACTCTGGAAACACCATATATTTT.

The genes are TRBV5-6 and TRBJ1-2; the D is unclear. Germline assignment: CDR1 SGHDT and CDR2 YYEEEE. Trimming removed 1 base at V and 0 bases at J, with 7 bases between. This CDR3 has 14 amino acids. The CDR3 nucleotides read TGTGCCAGCAGCTTGCTGGGAGCTAACTATGGCTACACCTTC. Residues: CASSLLGANYGYTF.

The rearrangement joins TRBV5-1 to TRBJ2-1; D gene uncertain. V was shortened by 4 bases and J by 8 bases, with 16 bases between the two germline ends. This CDR3 contains 14 residues. Germline assignment: CDR1 SGHRS and CDR2 YFSETQ. In nucleotides, the CDR3 is TGCGCCAGCAGCCCAATCCCCAGTTACGATGAGCAGTTCTTC. Its protein product is CASSPIPSYDEQFF.

The chain recombines TRBV6-5 with TRBJ1-1; 7 bases are a match to TRBD1. The CDR3 has 15 amino acids. CDR1 is MNHEY, CDR2 SVGAGI, per germline. V shed 6 bases and J 4 bases; nucleotides not matched to a gene: 11. In DNA form, the CDR3 reads TGTGCCAGCAGGGACCTGGGACAGCGGAGCACTGAAGCTTTCTTT. Amino acid sequence: CASRDLGQRSTEAFF.

This rearrangement joins TRBV7-9 to TRBJ2-1; TRBD2 matches 8 bases. Germline CDR1 reads SEHNR; CDR2 reads FQNEAQ (reference sequence). This CDR3 is 15 amino acids long. The junction had 0 bases not matched to a gene; V was cut back by 1 base and J by 1 base. The CDR3 coding sequence is TGTGCCAGCAGCTTAGTAGCGGGGTCCTACAATGAGCAGTTCTTC. This codes for CASSLVAGSYNEQFF. Based on the CDR3 plus reference TRBV7-9 and TRBJ2-1, the full variable domain is DTGVSQNPRHKITKRGQNVTFRCDPISEHNRLYWYRQTLGQGPEFLTYFQNEAQLEKSRLLSDRFSAERPKGSFSTLEIQRTEQGDSAMYLCASSLVAGSYNEQFFGPGTRLTVL.

The chain employs TRBV7-8 and TRBJ2-1; no definite D call. The CDR3 covers 15 residues. Germline CDR1 is SGHVS and CDR2 is FQNEAQ. Trimming cost V 0 bases and J 4 bases, with 10 bases left between them. In DNA form, the CDR3 reads TGTGCCAGCAGCTTAGCGCGACTCCCATACAATGAGCAGTTCTTC. This codes for CASSLARLPYNEQFF.

The rearrangement links TRBV7-2 to TRBJ2-1, with 11 bases that match TRBD2. The CDR3 spans 19 residues. Unmatched junction bases numbered 16, after V lost 5 bases and J lost 4 bases. The germline CDR1 and CDR2 sequences are SGHTA and FQGNSA. The CDR3, as DNA: TGTGCCAGCAGCCCCCCCCGGCTAGGTTCTAGCGGGGGGTACAATGAGCAGTTCTTC. Residues: CASSPPRLGSSGGYNEQFF.

V usage is TRBV15 and J usage is TRBJ2-1; 10 bases are a match to TRBD2. The germline V gene encodes CDR1 LNHNV and CDR2 YYDKDF (reference sequence). The CDR3 sequence is 17 residues long. With V trimmed by 5 bases and J by 6 bases, 13 bases remained unmatched. The CDR3 region has the DNA TGTGCCACCAGCCCCCGGTGGGTAGCGGGAGGTTTCAATGAGCAGTTCTTC. This translates into CATSPRWVAGGFNEQFF.

This clone came up a few times. The CDR3 nucleotides read TGTGCCAGCAGAGGTAGCGGTGGGGTGGATACGCAGTATTTT. This translates into CASRGSGGVDTQYF. This chain connects TRBV2 to TRBJ2-3; D is perhaps TRBD2 (6 bases). Germline V lookup: CDR1 SNHLY, CDR2 FYNNEI. V lost 6 bases and J 6 bases, leaving 16 bases between the germline ends. The CDR3 is 14 residues long.

CDR3 bases: TGTGCCAGCAGCGTAAAGGGGGCCTACAATGAGCAGTTCTTC. It encodes CASSVKGAYNEQFF. The rearrangement links TRBV9 to TRBJ2-1; D may be TRBD1 (6 bases). The CDR3 consists of 14 residues. V shed 1 base and J shed 2 bases, with 7 bases lying between them. The V gene's germline CDR1 is SGDLS and CDR2 YYNGEE.

The chain links TRBV2 to TRBJ1-1; D is ambiguous. V lost 6 bases, J lost 11 bases, and 13 bases lay in between. CDR1 is SNHLY and CDR2 is FYNNEI in the germline V gene. This CDR3 contains 11 residues. CDR3 loop: CASRSEGVAFF. CDR3 sequence (DNA): TGTGCCAGCAGGAGTGAGGGTGTCGCTTTCTTT.

DNA of the CDR3: TGTGCCAGCAGTCACAGAAGGACTGAAGCTTTCTTT. Its translation: CASSHRRTEAFF. This chain uses TRBV6-5 with TRBJ1-1; no definite D call. Trimming pared 5 bases from V and 5 bases from J, leaving 9 bases between. The CDR3 loop spans 12 amino acids. Germline CDR1 and CDR2: MNHEY and SVGAGI.

The genes are TRBV29-1 and TRBJ2-5; TRBD1 matches 7 bases. The junction had 9 bases not matched to a gene; V was cut back by 1 base and J by 4 bases. The germline V gene encodes CDR1 SQVTM and CDR2 ANQGSEA. The CDR3 loop spans 15 amino acids. CDR3 nucleotides: TGCAGCGTTGAAGGAAGACAGGGAATCGGAGAGACCCAGTACTTC. Protein sequence: CSVEGRQGIGETQYF.

This clone was counted a few times. The chain employs TRBV29-1 and TRBJ2-2; 8 bases align to TRBD1. The CDR3 has 14 residues. Unmatched junction bases numbered 5, after V lost 4 bases and J lost 4 bases. Looked up from germline, CDR1 is SQVTM and CDR2 is ANQGSEA. The CDR3 is CSVVGDRGTGELFF. CDR3 nucleotides: TGCAGCGTTGTGGGAGACAGGGGCACCGGGGAGCTGTTTTTT.

About this clone: Other nucleotide sequences from this sample produce the same CDR3. The rearrangement joins TRBV9 to TRBJ2-1, with TRBD2 identical over 9 bases. V dropped 2 bases and J dropped 0; count of bases not matched to a gene: 0. CDR1 and CDR2 from the germline V gene are SGDLS and YYNGEE. CDR3 length: 15 amino acids. CDR3 in DNA: TGTGCCAGCAGCGTTAGCGGGAGCTCCTACAATGAGCAGTTCTTC. It encodes CASSVSGSSYNEQFF.

V is TRBV6-5 and J is TRBJ1-2; 8 bases agree with TRBD1. Trimming cost V 6 bases and J 4 bases; bases outside gene matches: 10. The germline CDR1 and CDR2 sequences are MNHEY and SVGAGI. The CDR3 extends over 15 amino acids. The CDR3 region is CASSTRTGTGYGYTF. DNA of the CDR3: TGTGCCAGCAGCACGCGGACAGGGACGGGCTATGGCTACACCTTC.

This rearrangement joins TRBV9 to TRBJ1-3; no definite D call. CDR3 length equals 13 residues. Germline assignment: CDR1 SGDLS and CDR2 YYNGEE. Trimming removed 4 bases at V and 2 bases at J, with 7 bases between. This CDR3 is CASSPIAGNTIYF. CDR3 DNA sequence: TGTGCCAGCAGCCCAATAGCTGGAAACACCATATATTTT.

The CDR3 DNA reads TGTGCCAGCAGTGCGGATCAGAACTATGGCTACACCTTC. Translated: CASSADQNYGYTF. The rearrangement links TRBV28 to TRBJ1-2, with unresolved D. The CDR3 is 13 residues long. Trimming removed 5 bases from V and 2 bases from J, with 9 bases in between. The germline gives CDR1 MDHEN, CDR2 SYDVKM.

J is TRBJ2-3 and V is TRBV2, with D perhaps matching TRBD2 (5 bases). The V gene's germline CDR1 is SNHLY and CDR2 FYNNEI. V lost 2 bases and J 1 base, leaving 13 bases between the germline ends. CDR3 length: 16 amino acids. DNA for the CDR3: TGTGCCAGCAGTGAAATCACCCCCGGGGGCACAGATACGCAGTATTTT. It yields the protein CASSEITPGGTDTQYF.

The V and J genes are TRBV9 and TRBJ2-2; 7 bases line up with TRBD2. The CDR3 is 15 residues long. Germline V lookup: CDR1 SGDLS, CDR2 YYNGEE. V dropped 2 bases and J dropped 5; count of bases not matched to a gene: 6. The chain's CDR3 is CASSVFRGGTGELFF. The CDR3 nucleotides read TGTGCCAGCAGCGTTTTCCGGGGAGGGACCGGGGAGCTGTTTTTT.

The chain combines TRBV14 with TRBJ2-4, with 7 bases lining up with TRBD1. V gave up 6 bases and J gave up 6 bases; unmatched junction bases: 5. Looked up from germline, CDR1 is SGHDN and CDR2 is FVKESK. The CDR3 spans 13 residues. The CDR3 protein is CASSTTGLNIQYF. The CDR3, as DNA: TGTGCCAGCAGTACGACAGGGTTAAACATTCAGTACTTC.

The chain links TRBV19 to TRBJ2-1; 8 bases are shared with TRBD2. The length of the CDR3 is 14 residues. Trimming at V came to 5 bases and at J to 11 bases, leaving 11 bases not matched to a gene. CDR1 is LNHDA and CDR2 is SQIVND in the germline V gene (reference sequence). Here the CDR3 reads CASSGSGRHPKQFF. CDR3 bases: TGTGCCAGTAGTGGGAGCGGGAGACACCCGAAGCAGTTCTTC.

The chain uses TRBV7-9 and TRBJ1-2; the match to TRBD1 covers 7 bases. The germline CDR1 and CDR2 sequences are SEHNR and FQNEAQ (reference sequence). The CDR3 totals 15 residues. The trim removed 0 bases at V and 3 bases at J, leaving 4 bases unmatched. CDR3: CASSLAGGADYGYTF. The DNA of the CDR3 is TGTGCCAGCAGCTTAGCAGGGGGCGCAGACTATGGCTACACCTTC. Full variable domain (remainder filled in from reference TRBV7-9 and TRBJ1-2): DTGVSQNPRHKITKRGQNVTFRCDPISEHNRLYWYRQTLGQGPEFLTYFQNEAQLEKSRLLSDRFSAERPKGSFSTLEIQRTEQGDSAMYLCASSLAGGADYGYTFGSGTRLTVV.

The V and J genes are TRBV18 and TRBJ1-1, with D hard to call. Germline V gene data show CDR1 as KGHSH and CDR2 as LQKENI. The V end was cut by 0 bases, the J end by 4 bases, with 9 bases between. The CDR3 sequence is 14 residues long. The CDR3 loop reads CASSPPVAGTEAFF. The DNA of the CDR3 is TGTGCCAGCTCACCACCGGTGGCGGGCACTGAAGCTTTCTTT.

This rearrangement joins TRBV7-6 to TRBJ1-1, with D perhaps matching TRBD1 (5 bases). Germline V gene lookup returns CDR1 SGHVS and CDR2 FNYEAQ. The V end was cut by 4 bases, the J end by 1 base, with 10 bases between. The CDR3 consists of 14 residues. This chain's CDR3 is CASSSWRGNTEAFF. The CDR3 DNA follows: TGTGCCAGCAGCTCGTGGAGGGGGAACACTGAAGCTTTCTTT.

The chain is built from TRBV12-3 or TRBV12-4 and TRBJ1-5; no clear D. This CDR3 comprises 13 residues. V lost 6 bases to trimming and J lost 1 base, with 7 bases between them. This CDR3 reads CASSPRSNQPQHF. The CDR3 DNA is TGTGCCAGCAGCCCCAGGAGCAATCAGCCCCAGCATTTT.